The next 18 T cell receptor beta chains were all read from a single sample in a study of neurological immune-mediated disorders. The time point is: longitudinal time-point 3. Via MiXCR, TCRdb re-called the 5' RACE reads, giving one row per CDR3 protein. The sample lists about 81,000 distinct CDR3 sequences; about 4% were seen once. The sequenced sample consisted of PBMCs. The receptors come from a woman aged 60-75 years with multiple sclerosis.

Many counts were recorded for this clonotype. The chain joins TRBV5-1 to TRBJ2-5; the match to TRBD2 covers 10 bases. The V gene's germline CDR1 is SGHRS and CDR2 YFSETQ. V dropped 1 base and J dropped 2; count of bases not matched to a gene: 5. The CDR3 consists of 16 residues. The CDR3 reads CASSLSSGGPQETQYF. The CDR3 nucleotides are TGCGCCAGCAGCTTGAGTAGCGGGGGGCCTCAAGAGACCCAGTACTTC.

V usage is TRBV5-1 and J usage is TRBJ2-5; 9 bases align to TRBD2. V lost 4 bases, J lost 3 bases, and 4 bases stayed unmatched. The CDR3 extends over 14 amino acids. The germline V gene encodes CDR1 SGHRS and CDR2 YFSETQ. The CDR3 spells CASSPGLAEETQYF. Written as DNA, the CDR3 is TGCGCCAGCAGCCCGGGACTAGCAGAAGAGACCCAGTACTTC.

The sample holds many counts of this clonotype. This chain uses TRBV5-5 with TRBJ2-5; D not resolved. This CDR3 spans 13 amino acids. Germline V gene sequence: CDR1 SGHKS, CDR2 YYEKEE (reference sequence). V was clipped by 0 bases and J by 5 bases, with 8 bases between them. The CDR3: CASSLVGLETQYF. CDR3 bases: TGTGCCAGCAGCTTGGTAGGGTTGGAGACCCAGTACTTC.

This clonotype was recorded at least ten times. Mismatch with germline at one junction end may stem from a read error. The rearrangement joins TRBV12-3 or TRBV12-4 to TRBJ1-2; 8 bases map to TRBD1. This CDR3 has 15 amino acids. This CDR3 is CASSSGQGGSYGYTF. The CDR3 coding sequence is TGTGCCAGCAGTTCCGGACAGGGAGGGAGCTATGGTTACACCTTC.

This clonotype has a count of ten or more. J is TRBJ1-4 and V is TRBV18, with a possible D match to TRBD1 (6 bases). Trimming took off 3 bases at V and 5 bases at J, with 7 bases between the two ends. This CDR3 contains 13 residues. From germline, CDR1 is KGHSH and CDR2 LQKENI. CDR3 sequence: CASSPGQNEKLFF. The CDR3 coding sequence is TGTGCCAGCTCACCTGGACAGAATGAAAAACTGTTTTTT. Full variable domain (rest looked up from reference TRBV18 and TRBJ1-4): NAGVMQNPRHLVRRRGQEARLRCSPMKGHSHVYWYRQLPEEGLKFMVYLQKENIIDESGMPKERFSAEFPKEGPSILRIQQVVRGDSAAYFCASSPGQNEKLFFGSGTQLSVL.

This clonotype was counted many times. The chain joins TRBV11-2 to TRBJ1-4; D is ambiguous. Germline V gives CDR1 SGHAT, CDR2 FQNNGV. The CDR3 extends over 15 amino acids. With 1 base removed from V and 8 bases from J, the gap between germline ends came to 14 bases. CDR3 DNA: TGTGCCAGCAGCTTAGTCAGGTCACGGAGAGAAAAACTGTTTTTT. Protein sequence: CASSLVRSRREKLFF. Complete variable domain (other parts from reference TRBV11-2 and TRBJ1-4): EAGVAQSPRYKIIEKRQSVAFWCNPISGHATLYWYQQILGQGPKLLIQFQNNGVVDDSQLPKDRFSAERLKGVDSTLKIQPAKLEDSAVYLCASSLVRSRREKLFFGSGTQLSVL.

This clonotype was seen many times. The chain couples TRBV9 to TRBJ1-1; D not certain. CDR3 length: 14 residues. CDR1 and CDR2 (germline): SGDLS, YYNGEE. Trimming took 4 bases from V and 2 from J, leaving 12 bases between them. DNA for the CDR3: TGTGCCAGCAGCCCGGAACTCCTTAACACTGAAGCTTTCTTT. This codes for CASSPELLNTEAFF.

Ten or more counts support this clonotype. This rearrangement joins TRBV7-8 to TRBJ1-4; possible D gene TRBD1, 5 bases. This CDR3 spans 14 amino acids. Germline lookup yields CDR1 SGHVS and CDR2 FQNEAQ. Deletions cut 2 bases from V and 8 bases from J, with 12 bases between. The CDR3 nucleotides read TGTGCCAGCAGCTTAAGGCCAGGGCAGGAAAAACTGTTTTTT. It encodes CASSLRPGQEKLFF.

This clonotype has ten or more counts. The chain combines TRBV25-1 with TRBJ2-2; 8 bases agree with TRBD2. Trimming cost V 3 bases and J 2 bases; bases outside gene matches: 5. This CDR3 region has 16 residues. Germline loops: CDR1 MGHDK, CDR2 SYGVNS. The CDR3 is CASSELLAANTGELFF. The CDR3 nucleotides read TGTGCCAGCAGTGAGTTACTAGCGGCCAACACCGGGGAGCTGTTTTTT. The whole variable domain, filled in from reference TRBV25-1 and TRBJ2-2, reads EADIYQTPRYLVIGTGKKITLECSQTMGHDKMYWYQQDPGMELHLIHYSYGVNSTEKGDLSSESTVSRIRTEHFPLTLESARPSHTSQYLCASSELLAANTGELFFGEGSRLTVL.

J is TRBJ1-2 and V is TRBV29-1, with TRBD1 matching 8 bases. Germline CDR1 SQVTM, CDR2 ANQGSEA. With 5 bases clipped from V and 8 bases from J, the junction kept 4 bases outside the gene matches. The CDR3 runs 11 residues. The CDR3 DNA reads TGCAGCGTTTCAGGGGGCTGGGGCTACACCTTC. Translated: CSVSGGWGYTF.

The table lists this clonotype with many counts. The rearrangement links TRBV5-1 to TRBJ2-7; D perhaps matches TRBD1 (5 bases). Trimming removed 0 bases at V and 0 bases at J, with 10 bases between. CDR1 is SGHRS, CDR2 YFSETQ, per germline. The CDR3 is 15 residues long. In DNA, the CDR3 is TGCGCCAGCAGCTTGGGCAGGGCGATCTCCTACGAGCAGTACTTC. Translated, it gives CASSLGRAISYEQYF.

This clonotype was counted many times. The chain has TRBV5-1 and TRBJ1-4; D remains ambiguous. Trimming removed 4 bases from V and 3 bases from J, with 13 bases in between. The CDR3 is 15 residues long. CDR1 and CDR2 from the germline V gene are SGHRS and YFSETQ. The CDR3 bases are TGCGCCAGCAGCCCGGCAGACGGACCTAATGAAAAACTGTTTTTT. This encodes CASSPADGPNEKLFF.

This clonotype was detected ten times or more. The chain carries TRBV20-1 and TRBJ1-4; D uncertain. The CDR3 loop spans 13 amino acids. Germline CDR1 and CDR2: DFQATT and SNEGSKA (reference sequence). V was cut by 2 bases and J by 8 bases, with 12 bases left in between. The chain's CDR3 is CSARKPLTEKLFF. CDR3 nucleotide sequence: TGCAGTGCTAGAAAACCCCTAACGGAAAAACTGTTTTTT.

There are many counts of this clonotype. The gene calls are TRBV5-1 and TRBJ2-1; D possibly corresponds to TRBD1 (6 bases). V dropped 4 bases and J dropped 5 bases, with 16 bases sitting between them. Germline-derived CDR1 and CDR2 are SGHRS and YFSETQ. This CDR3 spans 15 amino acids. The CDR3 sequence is CASSIQGREDNEQFF. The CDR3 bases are TGCGCCAGCAGCATACAGGGTAGGGAAGACAATGAGCAGTTCTTC.

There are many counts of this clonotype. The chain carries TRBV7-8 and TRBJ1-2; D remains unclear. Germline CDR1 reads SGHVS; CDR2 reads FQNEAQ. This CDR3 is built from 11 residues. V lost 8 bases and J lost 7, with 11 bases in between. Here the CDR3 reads CASGPGSGYTF. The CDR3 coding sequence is TGTGCCAGCGGACCTGGGTCTGGCTACACCTTC.

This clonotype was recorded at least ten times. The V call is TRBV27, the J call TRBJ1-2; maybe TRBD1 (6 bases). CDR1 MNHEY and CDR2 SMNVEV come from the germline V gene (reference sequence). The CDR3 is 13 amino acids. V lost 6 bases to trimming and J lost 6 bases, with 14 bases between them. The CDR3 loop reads CASRGTGTDGYTF. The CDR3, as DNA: TGTGCCAGCAGGGGAACAGGGACGGATGGCTACACCTTC.

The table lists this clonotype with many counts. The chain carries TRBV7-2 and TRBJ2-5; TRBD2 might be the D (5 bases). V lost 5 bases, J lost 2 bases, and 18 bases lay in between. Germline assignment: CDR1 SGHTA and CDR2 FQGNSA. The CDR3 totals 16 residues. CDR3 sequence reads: CASSTNGISAQETQYF. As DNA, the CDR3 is TGTGCCAGCAGCACCAATGGGATTAGCGCACAAGAGACCCAGTACTTC. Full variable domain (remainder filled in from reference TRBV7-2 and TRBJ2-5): GAGVSQSPSNKVTEKGKDVELRCDPISGHTALYWYRQSLGQGLEFLIYFQGNSAPDKSGLPSDRFSAERTGGSVSTLTIQRTQQEDSAVYLCASSTNGISAQETQYFGPGTRLLVL.

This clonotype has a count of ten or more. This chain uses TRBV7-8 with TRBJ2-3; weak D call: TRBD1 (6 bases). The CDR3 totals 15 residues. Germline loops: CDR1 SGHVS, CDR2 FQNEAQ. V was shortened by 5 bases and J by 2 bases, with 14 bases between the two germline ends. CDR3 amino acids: CASSPRTANTDTQYF. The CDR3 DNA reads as TGTGCCAGCAGCCCGAGGACAGCTAACACAGATACGCAGTATTTT.